This T cell receptor (beta chain) was documented in a study of early T cells in non-severe SARS-CoV-2 infection. Looked up from germline, CDR1 is MGHRA and CDR2 is YSYEKL. The CDR3 loop spans 17 amino acids. Trimming stripped 4 bases from V and 10 bases from J, with 23 bases between. As part of library construction, unique molecular identifiers were attached to individual cDNA molecules. MiXCR was run by TCRdb on the 5' RACE reads, yielding one entry per CDR3 protein. The top ten hold roughly 3.9% of the sample, which has around 70,000 distinct CDR3 sequences, 10% to 15% seen once. The sample holds many counts of this clonotype.

The TCR sequence derives from an adult who was a healthcare worker with PCR-confirmed SARS-CoV-2 infection or an uninfected control (not recorded which). This rearrangement joins TRBV4-1 to TRBJ1-6, with D possibly TRBD1 on 5 matching bases. Sample: whole blood. The CDR3 bases are TGCGCCAGCAGCCGATCGTCCTCCAGGGTATCAGGCTCACCCCTCCACTTT. It is translated as CASSRSSSRVSGSPLHF.